This entry lists 6 T cell receptor beta chains sequenced from one sample in a study of STAT5B mutations in CD4+ large granular lymphocyte leukemia. TCRdb's copy holds only in-frame clones and misses some; the assay was immunoSEQ multiplex PCR. The table shows some 23,000 clones, with approximately 81% occurring only once. Sequencing input: CD4+ T cells from blood buffy coats. All receptors come from a human donor in good health.

The sample holds one count of this clone. This chain uses TRBV4-2 with TRBJ2-1; D perhaps matches TRBD2 (5 bases). From germline, CDR1 is LGHNA and CDR2 YNFKEQ. Between the trimmed V and J ends, which lost 0 bases and 9 bases, there was a span of 12 bases. CDR3 length: 14 amino acids. CDR3 in amino acids: CASSQDGSSREQFF. The CDR3 DNA reads TGTGCCAGCAGCCAAGACGGGTCTAGCCGTGAGCAGTTCTTC.

This clone has just one count. The genes are TRBV5-1 and TRBJ2-3, with TRBD2 matching 8 bases. Looked up from germline, CDR1 is SGHRS and CDR2 is YFSETQ. V shed 0 bases, J shed 3 bases, and the junction held 12 bases outside the gene matches. The CDR3 is 18 residues long. In nucleotides, the CDR3 is TGCGCCAGCAGCTTGGCTACTCGCGGGGGGAGACGAACAGATACGCAGTATTTT. It is translated as CASSLATRGGRRTDTQYF.

The rearrangement uses TRBV10-3 and TRBJ1-2, with a weak D call TRBD1 (5 bases). The germline V gene encodes CDR1 ENHRY and CDR2 SYGVKD. This CDR3 has 12 amino acids. Trimming shortened V by 4 bases and J by 4 bases, and 7 bases separated the two germline ends. The CDR3 DNA follows: TGTGCCATCAGTGGGGGGGTCTATGGCTACACCTTC. Protein: CAISGGVYGYTF.

The chain links TRBV30 to TRBJ1-5; TRBD1 matches 8 bases. Germline loops: CDR1 GTSNPN, CDR2 SVGIG (reference sequence). The CDR3 runs 14 residues. Trimming cost V 4 bases and J 4 bases; bases outside gene matches: 6. The CDR3 region has the DNA TGTGCCTGGAACCACGGACAGGGTAATCAGCCCCAGCATTTT. This translates into CAWNHGQGNQPQHF.

This clone appeared a single time. This chain uses TRBV4-2 with TRBJ2-2; D remains unclear. This CDR3 comprises 14 residues. CDR1 LGHNA and CDR2 YNFKEQ come from the germline V gene. With 1 base removed from V and 0 bases from J, the gap between germline ends came to 3 bases. The CDR3, as DNA: TGTGCCAGCAGCCAAGTTACGAACACCGGGGAGCTGTTTTTT. Translation gives CASSQVTNTGELFF.

The gene calls are TRBV6-1 and TRBJ2-7; the D is unclear. The CDR3 consists of 14 residues. Germline CDR1 and CDR2: MNHNS and SASEGT. V lost 6 bases and J 3 bases, leaving 15 bases between the germline ends. CDR3 residues: CASRHKGGRYEQYF. In DNA, the CDR3 is TGTGCCAGCAGACACAAGGGCGGTCGCTACGAGCAGTACTTC.